A single sample is the source of the 20 T cell receptor beta chains below, sequenced in a study of blood T cell repertoires in COVID-19. The method was immunoSEQ multiplex PCR; TCRdb's version includes in-frame clones alone and lacks a portion of them. The sample has 140,000 to 150,000 clones, roughly nine tenths seen once; the top ten hold 1.5% to 2%. The specimen sequenced was peripheral blood. Receptor source: a human donor in a cohort sampled during active COVID-19.

The rearrangement links TRBV4-3 to TRBJ1-2, with 11 nucleotides matching TRBD1. V trimming: 1 base; J trimming: 3 bases; junction bases outside the gene matches: 1. Germline V gene data show CDR1 as LGHNA and CDR2 as YSLEER. The CDR3 contains 15 residues. The CDR3 is CASSQGTGGDYGYTF. For the CDR3, the DNA is TGCGCCAGCAGCCAAGGGACAGGGGGCGACTATGGCTACACCTTC.

The chain recombines TRBV7-9 with TRBJ2-5; unclear D gene. The CDR3 runs 15 residues. In germline, CDR1 is SEHNR, CDR2 FQNEAQ (reference sequence). Trimming removed 1 base from V and 5 bases from J, with 14 bases in between. CDR3 residues: CASSLGGTASETQYF. The CDR3 bases are TGTGCCAGCAGCTTAGGTGGTACAGCCAGCGAGACCCAGTACTTC.

V gene TRBV5-4 combines with J gene TRBJ1-3; D perhaps matches TRBD1 (5 bases). V lost 3 bases and J 3 bases, leaving 16 bases between the germline ends. Germline loops: CDR1 SGHNT, CDR2 YYREEE (reference sequence). The CDR3 sequence is 16 residues long. The CDR3 loop reads CASSYRARGGGNTIYF. The CDR3 bases are TGTGCCAGCAGCTACCGGGCCCGCGGGGGTGGAAACACCATATATTTT. Full variable domain (remainder filled in from reference TRBV5-4 and TRBJ1-3): ETGVTQSPTHLIKTRGQQVTLRCSSQSGHNTVSWYQQALGQGPQFIFQYYREEENGRGNFPPRFSGLQFPNYSSELNVNALELDDSALYLCASSYRARGGGNTIYFGEGSWLTVV.

This chain joins TRBV5-1 and TRBJ1-4; D is undetermined. Germline V gene data show CDR1 as SGHRS and CDR2 as YFSETQ. V shed 4 bases and J shed 0 bases, with 10 bases lying between them. CDR3 length: 15 residues. The CDR3 here is CASSPRPATNEKLFF. The CDR3 bases are TGCGCCAGCAGCCCTAGGCCGGCAACTAATGAAAAACTGTTTTTT.

This CDR3 reads CASSLSPLSGANVLTF. CDR3 bases: TGTGCCAGCAGCTTATCTCCTCTCTCTGGGGCCAACGTCCTGACTTTC. The chain uses TRBV7-6 and TRBJ2-6; no definite D call. Trimming took 2 bases from V and 0 from J, leaving 8 bases between them. The CDR3 runs 16 residues. Germline V gene lookup returns CDR1 SGHVS and CDR2 FNYEAQ. Full variable domain (missing parts from reference TRBV7-6 and TRBJ2-6): GAGVSQSPRYKVTKRGQDVALRCDPISGHVSLYWYRQALGQGPEFLTYFNYEAQQDKSGLPNDRFSAERPEGSISTLTIQRTEQRDSAMYRCASSLSPLSGANVLTFGAGSRLTVL.

The genes are TRBV6-2 or TRBV6-3 and TRBJ1-2; D is undetermined. The V end lost 2 bases, the J end lost 4 bases, and 17 bases lay between the germline ends. The CDR3 is 16 residues long. The germline V gene encodes CDR1 MNHEY and CDR2 SVGEGT. CDR3 amino acids: CASSYPTLGASYGYTF. The CDR3 DNA follows: TGTGCCAGCAGTTACCCGACGTTGGGAGCTAGCTATGGCTACACCTTC.

CDR3 in amino acids: CASSLPSTAINYGYTF. The CDR3, as DNA: TGTGCCAGCAGCTTACCGTCGACAGCGATTAACTATGGCTACACCTTC. This chain connects TRBV7-9 to TRBJ1-2, with D perhaps matching TRBD1 (5 bases). Trimming shortened V by 2 bases and J by 1 base, and 14 bases separated the two germline ends. CDR1 is SEHNR and CDR2 is FQNEAQ in the germline V gene (reference sequence). The CDR3 has 16 residues.

This rearrangement joins TRBV10-1 to TRBJ2-3; 9 bases are shared with TRBD2. The CDR3 totals 17 residues. Germline V gene data show CDR1 as WNHNN and CDR2 as SYGVQD (reference sequence). Unmatched junction bases numbered 8, after V lost 2 bases and J lost 2 bases. The CDR3 sequence: CASSETASGATTDTQYF. As DNA, the CDR3 is TGCGCCAGCAGTGAGACTGCTAGCGGGGCGACCACAGATACGCAGTATTTT.

This rearrangement joins TRBV3-1 (or the pseudogene TRBV3-2) to TRBJ1-2; weak D call: TRBD1 (5 bases). The CDR3 is made up of 11 amino acids. With 5 bases removed from V and 8 bases from J, the gap between germline ends came to 9 bases. Germline-derived CDR1 and CDR2 are LGHDT and YNNKEL (reference sequence). The CDR3 loop is CASSRGGGYTF. The CDR3, as DNA: TGTGCCAGCAGCAGGGGAGGCGGCTACACCTTC.

This chain uses TRBV3-1 (or the pseudogene TRBV3-2) with TRBJ1-2; maybe TRBD1 (6 bases). This CDR3 is built from 17 residues. The germline CDR1 and CDR2 sequences are LGHDT and YNNKEL (reference sequence). Deletions cut 0 bases from V and 5 bases from J, with 19 bases between. DNA of the CDR3: TGTGCCAGCAGCCAAGATTCTGGGCAAGGGGGATTTTATGGCTACACCTTC. This encodes CASSQDSGQGGFYGYTF.

The CDR3 protein is CASSQNRQDQPQHF. The DNA of the CDR3 is TGCGCCAGCAGCCAAAATCGGCAGGATCAGCCCCAGCATTTT. V and J are TRBV4-1 and TRBJ1-5; no clear D gene. This CDR3 has 14 residues. Germline-derived CDR1 and CDR2 are MGHRA and YSYEKL. Deletions cut 2 bases from V and 5 bases from J, with 10 bases between.

The chain links TRBV10-3 to TRBJ1-5, with 7 bases matching TRBD1. The germline V gene encodes CDR1 ENHRY and CDR2 SYGVKD. Losses at the gene ends were 8 bases for V and 4 bases for J; bases not matched to a gene: 5. This CDR3 comprises 13 residues. CDR3 amino acids: CAISRDSNQPQHF. CDR3 DNA sequence: TGTGCCATCTCCCGGGACAGTAATCAGCCCCAGCATTTT.

The CDR3 spells CASSEGRYGYTF. DNA for the CDR3: TGTGCCAGCAGTGAAGGGCGGTATGGCTACACCTTC. The chain employs TRBV6-1 and TRBJ1-2; D is unresolved. The V and J ends lost 1 base and 5 bases respectively, with 5 bases between them. CDR3 length: 12 residues. The germline CDR1 and CDR2 sequences are MNHNS and SASEGT.

This sequence joins TRBV5-1 and TRBJ1-1, with TRBD1 as a possible D gene (5 bases). There are 14 residues in the CDR3. Germline-derived CDR1 and CDR2 are SGHRS and YFSETQ. V shed 2 bases and J shed 1 base, with 9 bases lying between them. The CDR3 nucleotides read TGCGCCAGCAGCTTCTCCAGGGCGAACACTGAAGCTTTCTTT. The encoded protein is CASSFSRANTEAFF.

This chain joins TRBV19 and TRBJ2-4, with a weak D call TRBD1 (5 bases). Germline CDR1 LNHDA, CDR2 SQIVND (reference sequence). This CDR3 is built from 15 residues. V lost 5 bases to trimming and J lost 0 bases, with 11 bases between them. In nucleotides, the CDR3 is TGTGCCAGTAGTTCAAGACAGCTAGCCAAAAACATTCAGTACTTC. Amino acids: CASSSRQLAKNIQYF.

The chain joins TRBV20-1 to TRBJ1-5; 8 bases line up with TRBD1. This CDR3 has 12 amino acids. Trimming took 3 bases from V and 6 from J; bases not matched to a gene: 1. Germline CDR1 reads DFQATT; CDR2 reads SNEGSKA (reference sequence). CDR3 coding DNA: TGCAGTGCTAGTGGGACAGGTCAGCCCCAGCATTTT. It translates to CSASGTGQPQHF.

This chain connects TRBV7-7 to TRBJ2-3; 7 bases map to TRBD1. Germline loops: CDR1 SSHAT, CDR2 FNYEAQ (reference sequence). The V and J ends lost 5 bases and 6 bases, in that order; junction bases with no gene match: 8. The CDR3 consists of 14 residues. The CDR3 region is CASSQAAGGDTQYF. The CDR3 DNA sequence: TGTGCCAGCAGCCAGGCGGCAGGGGGTGATACGCAGTATTTT.

The chain joins TRBV5-1 to TRBJ2-6; tentatively, D is TRBD1 (6 bases). The CDR3 has 15 residues. The germline V gene has CDR1 SGHRS and CDR2 YFSETQ. Trimming pared 1 base from V and 2 bases from J, leaving 7 bases between. In DNA form, the CDR3 reads TGCGCCAGCAGCTTGACAGGGCCTGGGGCCAACGTCCTGACTTTC. This codes for CASSLTGPGANVLTF. Full variable domain (rest looked up from reference TRBV5-1 and TRBJ2-6): KAGVTQTPRYLIKTRGQQVTLSCSPISGHRSVSWYQQTPGQGLQFLFEYFSETQRNKGNFPGRFSGRQFSNSRSEMNVSTLELGDSALYLCASSLTGPGANVLTFGAGSRLTVL.

The chain uses TRBV15 and TRBJ1-1; no clear D gene. The V and J ends lost 1 base and 1 base respectively, with 4 bases between them. Germline-derived CDR1 and CDR2 are LNHNV and YYDKDF (reference sequence). The CDR3 covers 13 residues. This CDR3 reads CATSRAGNTEAFF. CDR3 coding DNA: TGTGCCACCAGCAGAGCAGGGAACACTGAAGCTTTCTTT. The entire variable domain, with the rest obtained from reference TRBV15 and TRBJ1-1, is as follows: DAMVIQNPRYQVTQFGKPVTLSCSQTLNHNVMYWYQQKSSQAPKLLFHYYDKDFNNEADTPDNFQSRRPNTSFCFLDIRSPGLGDTAMYLCATSRAGNTEAFFGQGTRLTVV.

The chain links TRBV6-5 to TRBJ2-5; D is possibly TRBD2 (5 bases). Trimming shortened V by 6 bases and J by 5 bases, and 13 bases separated the two germline ends. In germline, CDR1 is MNHEY, CDR2 SVGAGI. There are 13 residues in the CDR3. CDR3 in amino acids: CASSRGSLETQYF. In DNA, the CDR3 is TGTGCCAGCAGCAGAGGGAGTTTGGAGACCCAGTACTTC.